The 28 T cell receptor beta chains reported below all come from one sample, sequenced in a study of PD-L1 blockade in urothelial cancer. Method: immunoSEQ multiplex PCR; TCRdb's copy keeps in-frame clones and lacks some. The table includes about 55,000 clones, around three quarters detected once. The sample here was PBMCs, taken around atezolizumab (anti-PD-L1) treatment. The receptors shown here come from a man between 70 and 80 years old with urothelial cancer.

The chain couples TRBV18 to TRBJ1-3; possible D gene TRBD1, 6 bases. Per the germline V gene, CDR1 is KGHSH and CDR2 is LQKENI. V lost 2 bases and J lost 0, with 14 bases in between. The CDR3 runs to 17 residues. The CDR3 sequence: CASSPLGAQASGNTIYF. The CDR3 nucleotides read TGTGCCAGCTCACCATTGGGGGCACAGGCCTCTGGAAACACCATATATTTT.

This chain connects TRBV19 to TRBJ1-4, with TRBD1 as a possible D gene (6 bases). The germline gives CDR1 LNHDA, CDR2 SQIVND (reference sequence). CDR3 size: 15 residues. V lost 6 bases and J lost 8, with 19 bases in between. As DNA, the CDR3 is TGTGCCAGTAGGGGAGAGGGGGGGCGAGGAGAAAAACTGTTTTTT. Protein: CASRGEGGRGEKLFF.

The chain has TRBV6-1 and TRBJ2-3; 9 positions match TRBD2. The V segment lost 7 bases and the J segment 7 bases; nucleotides outside the gene matches: 6. The CDR3 length is 13 residues. Germline V gene data show CDR1 as MNHNS and CDR2 as SASEGT. CDR3 region: CASKFLAGNTQYF. The CDR3 DNA is TGTGCCAGCAAGTTTCTAGCGGGAAATACGCAGTATTTT.

The chain joins TRBV18 to TRBJ2-2, with D possibly matching TRBD2 (6 bases). The CDR3 runs to 17 residues. Germline V lookup: CDR1 KGHSH, CDR2 LQKENI. Trimming left V 5 bases short and J 1 base short, with 17 bases between. Here the CDR3 DNA reads TGTGCCAGCTCAACTGTTGCGGGAAGGGTGAACACCGGGGAGCTGTTTTTT. Amino acid sequence: CASSTVAGRVNTGELFF. Looking up the rest from reference TRBV18 and TRBJ2-2 gives the full variable domain: NAGVMQNPRHLVRRRGQEARLRCSPMKGHSHVYWYRQLPEEGLKFMVYLQKENIIDESGMPKERFSAEFPKEGPSILRIQQVVRGDSAAYFCASSTVAGRVNTGELFFGEGSRLTVL.

The CDR3 region is CASSYRGRPMNTEAFF. CDR3 DNA sequence: TGTGCCAGCAGTTACCGAGGGAGGCCAATGAACACTGAAGCTTTCTTT. This chain connects TRBV28 to TRBJ1-1; D gene ambiguous. Germline CDR1 is MDHEN and CDR2 is SYDVKM. Deletions cut 4 bases from V and 0 bases from J, with 15 bases between. The CDR3 contains 16 residues.

The chain links TRBV2 to TRBJ2-3; 11 bases agree with TRBD2. Germline V gene sequence: CDR1 SNHLY, CDR2 FYNNEI. The V gene end was trimmed by 2 bases and the J gene end by 2 bases; junction bases not matched to a gene: 9. The CDR3 spans 18 residues. The CDR3 DNA reads as TGTGCCAGCAGTGAAAGGGTTGCGACTAGCGGGGTCACAGATACGCAGTATTTT. This encodes CASSERVATSGVTDTQYF.

The V gene is TRBV11-3, the J gene TRBJ2-1, with 7 bases matching TRBD2. Germline loops: CDR1 SGHNT, CDR2 YENEEA. The ends lost 5 bases at V and 0 bases at J; junction bases unmatched: 19. This CDR3 contains 20 residues. The CDR3 reads CASSPRGLAEAPRSYNEQFF. The DNA of the CDR3 is TGTGCCAGCAGCCCGAGAGGGCTAGCGGAGGCCCCACGCTCCTACAATGAGCAGTTCTTC.

V gene TRBV2 combines with J gene TRBJ1-1; 8 bases match TRBD1. The ends lost 4 bases at V and 7 bases at J; junction bases unmatched: 5. Germline V CDR1 and CDR2: SNHLY, FYNNEI. The CDR3 extends over 13 amino acids. The CDR3 DNA follows: TGTGCCAGCAGTGTGAACAGGGGGTATGAAGCTTTCTTT. Its translation: CASSVNRGYEAFF. Together with reference TRBV2 and TRBJ1-1, the CDR3 gives the full variable domain: EPEVTQTPSHQVTQMGQEVILRCVPISNHLYFYWYRQILGQKVEFLVSFYNNEISEKSEIFDDQFSVERPDGSNFTLKIRSTKLEDSAMYFCASSVNRGYEAFFGQGTRLTVV.

V usage is TRBV28 and J usage is TRBJ2-7, with D possibly being TRBD2 (6 bases). V was clipped by 2 bases and J by 7 bases, with 15 bases between them. CDR1 MDHEN and CDR2 SYDVKM come from the germline V gene. The length of the CDR3 is 14 residues. DNA of the CDR3: TGTGCCAGCAGTTTAGGAGGGGACCTACGAGAGCAGTACTTC. It translates to CASSLGGDLREQYF. Full variable domain (outside the CDR3, taken from reference TRBV28 and TRBJ2-7): DVKVTQSSRYLVKRTGEKVFLECVQDMDHENMFWYRQDPGLGLRLIYFSYDVKMKEKGDIPEGYSVSREKKERFSLILESASTNQTSMYLCASSLGGDLREQYFGPGTRLTVT.

V gene TRBV18 combines with J gene TRBJ2-5; no definite D call. The V and J ends lost 8 bases and 0 bases respectively, with 7 bases between them. The CDR3 is made up of 12 amino acids. Germline values: CDR1 KGHSH, CDR2 LQKENI. The CDR3 DNA reads as TGTGCCAGCCGAGCGTACCAAGAGACCCAGTACTTC. It specifies CASRAYQETQYF.

V is TRBV7-9 and J is TRBJ1-2; D is ambiguous. The CDR3 spans 13 residues. The germline CDR1 and CDR2 sequences are SEHNR and FQNEAQ (reference sequence). Between the trimmed V and J ends, which lost 1 base and 8 bases, there was a span of 11 bases. This chain's CDR3 is CASSLDSGRGYTF. CDR3 coding DNA: TGTGCCAGCAGCTTAGACAGCGGGAGAGGCTACACCTTC.

In its sample, this clone was seen a few times. The CDR3 here is CASSQEGGVGTEAFF. CDR3 nucleotides: TGCGCCAGCAGCCAAGAAGGAGGGGTCGGCACTGAAGCTTTCTTT. V gene TRBV4-1 combines with J gene TRBJ1-1; TRBD1 might be the D (5 bases). Germline CDR1 and CDR2: MGHRA and YSYEKL. V lost 0 bases to trimming and J lost 4 bases, with 12 bases between them. The length of the CDR3 is 15 residues.

The rearrangement uses TRBV5-6 and TRBJ2-5, with a tentative D call TRBD1 (6 bases). Germline V gene lookup returns CDR1 SGHDT and CDR2 YYEEEE. V was pared by 1 base and J by 5 bases, with 15 bases between. The CDR3 runs 15 residues. The CDR3 DNA follows: TGTGCCAGCAGCTTGCCGCAGGGGTCGGACGAGACCCAGTACTTC. Its translation is CASSLPQGSDETQYF.

The rearrangement links TRBV5-1 to TRBJ2-5, with no clear D. The CDR3 runs 16 residues. Looked up from germline, CDR1 is SGHRS and CDR2 is YFSETQ. The V end lost 1 base, the J end lost 1 base, and 14 bases lay between the germline ends. For the CDR3, the DNA is TGCGCCAGCAGCTTGTTCTCTTTGGGCTTCCAAGAGACCCAGTACTTC. This encodes CASSLFSLGFQETQYF.

This rearrangement joins TRBV7-9 to TRBJ2-1; a weak D match, TRBD2 (5 bases). Per germline, CDR1 SEHNR and CDR2 FQNEAQ (reference sequence). The V end lost 5 bases, the J end lost 7 bases, and 15 bases lay between the germline ends. This CDR3 is built from 14 residues. DNA of the CDR3: TGTGCCAGCAGCCCAGCCCTGGGAGAGAATGAGCAGTTCTTC. It translates to CASSPALGENEQFF.

The CDR3: CASSLEQQAMNTEAFF. CDR3 DNA: TGTGCCAGCAGCTTAGAACAACAGGCCATGAACACTGAAGCTTTCTTT. The chain joins TRBV11-3 to TRBJ1-1, with D perhaps TRBD1 (5 bases). V dropped 0 bases and J dropped 0 bases, with 11 bases sitting between them. Looked up from germline, CDR1 is SGHNT and CDR2 is YENEEA. This CDR3 has 16 residues.

This clone was seen a few times. The chain employs TRBV7-2 and TRBJ2-1; possibly TRBD2 for D (5 bases). Germline CDR1 SGHTA, CDR2 FQGNSA. V was cut by 4 bases and J by 7 bases, with 17 bases left in between. The CDR3 runs to 15 residues. DNA of the CDR3: TGTGCCAGCAGCTCCCTAGACGGGAAGTGGAATGAGCAGTTCTTC. It codes for CASSSLDGKWNEQFF.

The chain combines TRBV5-6 with TRBJ1-5, with 9 bases that match TRBD1. Germline V gene sequence: CDR1 SGHDT, CDR2 YYEEEE. This CDR3 has 14 amino acids. The trim removed 6 bases at V and 5 bases at J, leaving 6 bases unmatched. The CDR3 reads CASTTGQGYQPQHF. Written as DNA, the CDR3 is TGTGCCAGCACCACCGGACAGGGGTATCAGCCCCAGCATTTT.

This clone showed up just a few times. The rearrangement uses TRBV9 and TRBJ1-2, with 10 nucleotides matching TRBD1. Germline assignment: CDR1 SGDLS and CDR2 YYNGEE. The V and J ends lost 4 bases and 3 bases, in that order; junction bases with no gene match: 6. CDR3 size: 15 residues. Here the CDR3 DNA reads TGTGCCAGCAGCCTTCGACAGGGGGCCTACTATGGCTACACCTTC. Translating gives CASSLRQGAYYGYTF.

V usage is TRBV5-1 and J usage is TRBJ1-4; D not resolved. This CDR3 has 12 residues. The germline V gene encodes CDR1 SGHRS and CDR2 YFSETQ. V lost 0 bases and J 11 bases, leaving 8 bases between the germline ends. The DNA of the CDR3 is TGCGCCAGCAGCTTGGACGGCGGCAAACTGTTTTTT. This translates into CASSLDGGKLFF.

The chain has TRBV29-1 and TRBJ2-1; D call uncertain. The V gene lost 3 bases and the J gene lost 0 bases, with 9 bases spanning the gap. The CDR3 runs to 14 residues. Per the germline V gene, CDR1 is SQVTM and CDR2 is ANQGSEA. The CDR3 DNA is TGCAGCGTTGATTTACGGAGCTCCTACAATGAGCAGTTCTTC. Amino acid sequence: CSVDLRSSYNEQFF.

This clone was seen a handful of times. V and J are TRBV7-6 and TRBJ2-1, with TRBD2 identical over 13 bases. Germline lookup yields CDR1 SGHVS and CDR2 FNYEAQ. This CDR3 comprises 17 residues. Trimming cost V 5 bases and J 6 bases; bases outside gene matches: 10. CDR3 DNA sequence: TGTGCCAGCAGCCGATCGCCCGGACTAGCGGGAGTCAATGAGCAGTTCTTC. It encodes CASSRSPGLAGVNEQFF.

The V call is TRBV5-4, the J call TRBJ1-5, with a possible D match to TRBD1 (5 bases). This CDR3 has 14 amino acids. Germline lookup yields CDR1 SGHNT and CDR2 YYREEE (reference sequence). The V end lost 1 base, the J end lost 1 base, and 6 bases lay between the germline ends. CDR3: CASSLSGSNQPQHF. CDR3 sequence (DNA): TGTGCCAGCAGCTTGTCAGGGAGCAATCAGCCCCAGCATTTT.

J is TRBJ2-5 and V is TRBV2; D perhaps matches TRBD1 (5 bases). The germline V and J ends were trimmed by 3 bases and 2 bases, with 16 bases remaining between them. CDR3 size: 16 residues. Looked up from germline, CDR1 is SNHLY and CDR2 is FYNNEI. The CDR3 nucleotides read TGTGCCAGCAGTGAGGGCAGGGTCAAACCTCAAGAGACCCAGTACTTC. This encodes CASSEGRVKPQETQYF.

V usage is TRBV6-5 and J usage is TRBJ2-1; 8 positions match TRBD1. This CDR3 is built from 15 residues. Germline V CDR1 and CDR2: MNHEY, SVGAGI. V dropped 2 bases and J dropped 7; count of bases not matched to a gene: 7. DNA of the CDR3: TGTGCCAGCAGTTACGCGACAGGGGCAAGGAATGAGCAGTTCTTC. This encodes CASSYATGARNEQFF.

This clone has just a few counts. The V gene is TRBV14, the J gene TRBJ2-7, with 8 nucleotides matching TRBD2. V was clipped by 1 base and J by 5 bases; unmatched bases: 10. Germline-derived CDR1 and CDR2 are SGHDN and FVKESK. The CDR3 length is 16 residues. The CDR3 DNA reads as TGTGCCAGCAGCCAAGCACCGGGACTAGTCAACCACGAGCAGTACTTC. This codes for CASSQAPGLVNHEQYF.

The chain carries TRBV7-2 and TRBJ1-3; D is uncertain. The germline V and J ends were trimmed by 0 bases and 4 bases, with 10 bases remaining between them. The CDR3 is made up of 15 amino acids. Germline CDR1 reads SGHTA; CDR2 reads FQGNSA. CDR3 in amino acids: CASSLAARSGNTIYF. The CDR3 bases are TGTGCCAGCAGCTTAGCAGCACGCTCCGGAAACACCATATATTTT.

V usage is TRBV27 and J usage is TRBJ2-6, with a tentative D call TRBD1 (6 bases). Trimming removed 4 bases from V and 0 bases from J, with 16 bases in between. Germline V gene data show CDR1 as MNHEY and CDR2 as SMNVEV (reference sequence). This CDR3 region has 18 residues. The CDR3 coding sequence is TGTGCCAGCAGTTCACTCGGACAGTGGGGCTCTGGGGCCAACGTCCTGACTTTC. Translation: CASSSLGQWGSGANVLTF.